One sample yielded the 14 T cell receptor beta chains listed below, sequenced in a study of blood T cell repertoires in COVID-19. Produced via immunoSEQ multiplex PCR; TCRdb's table is partial and in-frame only. The sample records under 200,000 clones, around 90% being singletons. The sequencing sample was made of peripheral blood. The receptors stem from a man in his fifties or sixties who had recovered from COVID-19.

This sequence joins TRBV7-2 and TRBJ1-2; D may be TRBD1 (5 bases). CDR1 SGHTA and CDR2 FQGNSA come from the germline V gene. Trimming removed 5 bases from V and 7 bases from J, with 17 bases in between. The CDR3 runs to 14 residues. CDR3 in amino acids: CASSTTGDGGGYTF. Written as DNA, the CDR3 is TGTGCCAGCAGCACAACGGGGGACGGTGGTGGCTACACCTTC.

This chain links TRBV19 with TRBJ1-2; D perhaps matches TRBD1 (5 bases). Trimming pared 7 bases from V and 5 bases from J, leaving 26 bases between. CDR3 size: 17 residues. Germline V CDR1 and CDR2: LNHDA, SQIVND (reference sequence). The CDR3 loop reads CASTPTAVFRLQYGYTF. The DNA for the CDR3 is TGTGCCAGTACCCCGACAGCCGTCTTTCGGTTACAGTATGGCTACACCTTC. The complete variable domain, with remaining parts taken from reference TRBV19 and TRBJ1-2, reads DGGITQSPKYLFRKEGQNVTLSCEQNLNHDAMYWYRQDPGQGLRLIYYSQIVNDFQKGDIAEGYSVSREKKESFPLTVTSAQKNPTAFYLCASTPTAVFRLQYGYTFGSGTRLTVV.

The chain couples TRBV7-2 to TRBJ2-5; D is undetermined. CDR1 SGHTA and CDR2 FQGNSA come from the germline V gene. The CDR3 spans 12 residues. Trimming shortened V by 4 bases and J by 4 bases, and 7 bases separated the two germline ends. The CDR3 coding sequence is TGTGCCAGCAGCTCTACCGCAGAGACCCAGTACTTC. Its translation: CASSSTAETQYF.

The chain combines TRBV3-1 (or the pseudogene TRBV3-2) with TRBJ2-2; D remains unclear. Germline V lookup: CDR1 LGHDT, CDR2 YNNKEL (reference sequence). The CDR3 is made up of 15 amino acids. The V and J ends lost 4 bases and 6 bases respectively, with 15 bases between them. For the CDR3, the DNA is TGTGCCAGCAGCCCGACTCCCTCCAGTGCCGGGGAGCTGTTTTTT. Amino acid sequence: CASSPTPSSAGELFF.

This chain joins TRBV5-1 and TRBJ2-2, with D perhaps matching TRBD2 (6 bases). The CDR3 covers 14 residues. V shed 3 bases and J shed 6 bases, with 12 bases lying between them. Germline assignment: CDR1 SGHRS and CDR2 YFSETQ. Here the CDR3 reads CASSSGRGSGELFF. CDR3 nucleotide sequence: TGCGCCAGCAGCTCCGGACGGGGGTCCGGGGAGCTGTTTTTT.

This clone showed up just a few times. The chain joins TRBV9 to TRBJ1-2; unclear D gene. The V and J ends lost 0 bases and 0 bases respectively, with 12 bases between them. CDR3 length equals 16 residues. The V gene's germline CDR1 is SGDLS and CDR2 YYNGEE. In DNA, the CDR3 is TGTGCCAGCAGCGTAGTTGGAGGAGACGCTAACTATGGCTACACCTTC. It translates to CASSVVGGDANYGYTF. The variable domain in full, completed from reference TRBV9 and TRBJ1-2, reads DSGVTQTPKHLITATGQRVTLRCSPRSGDLSVYWYQQSLDQGLQFLIQYYNGEERAKGNILERFSAQQFPDLHSELNLSSLELGDSALYFCASSVVGGDANYGYTFGSGTRLTVV.

The chain combines TRBV3-1 (or the pseudogene TRBV3-2) with TRBJ2-1; TRBD2 aligns across 7 bases. This CDR3 contains 16 residues. Trimming at V came to 0 bases and at J to 6 bases, leaving 8 bases not matched to a gene. CDR1 is LGHDT and CDR2 is YNNKEL in the germline V gene (reference sequence). The CDR3 sequence is CASSQDVAGAVNEQFF. CDR3 DNA sequence: TGTGCCAGCAGCCAAGATGTGGCGGGAGCCGTCAATGAGCAGTTCTTC.

This chain links TRBV7-2 with TRBJ1-5; TRBD1 matches 7 bases. CDR1 and CDR2 from the germline V gene are SGHTA and FQGNSA. The CDR3 totals 14 residues. The J segment lost 3 bases and the V segment lost 5 bases, leaving 4 bases of the junction unmatched. The DNA for the CDR3 is TGTGCCAGCAGCCGGGACAGACTCAATCAGCCCCAGCATTTT. Protein: CASSRDRLNQPQHF. Filled out from reference TRBV7-2 and TRBJ1-5, the complete variable domain reads GAGVSQSPSNKVTEKGKDVELRCDPISGHTALYWYRQSLGQGLEFLIYFQGNSAPDKSGLPSDRFSAERTGGSVSTLTIQRTQQEDSAVYLCASSRDRLNQPQHFGDGTRLSIL.

The V call is TRBV30, the J call TRBJ1-4, with TRBD1 matching 8 bases. This CDR3 is built from 12 residues. Germline-derived CDR1 and CDR2 are GTSNPN and SVGIG (reference sequence). Trimming cost V 4 bases and J 5 bases; bases outside gene matches: 0. This CDR3 is CAWNRGNEKLFF. In nucleotides, the CDR3 is TGTGCCTGGAACAGGGGGAATGAAAAACTGTTTTTT.

The chain carries TRBV2 and TRBJ2-1; 14 bases map to TRBD2. V lost 6 bases and J lost 3; bases outside the gene matches: 1. Germline loops: CDR1 SNHLY, CDR2 FYNNEI. The CDR3 is made up of 15 amino acids. This chain's CDR3 is CASRGTSGSYNEQFF. The DNA of the CDR3 is TGTGCCAGCAGGGGGACTAGCGGGAGCTACAATGAGCAGTTCTTC.

J is TRBJ2-5 and V is TRBV2, with 7 bases that match TRBD2. The CDR3 has 13 residues. From germline, CDR1 is SNHLY and CDR2 FYNNEI. Trimming cost V 7 bases and J 4 bases; bases outside gene matches: 6. The CDR3 DNA sequence: TGTGCCAGCATTGGCGGGAGAGTAGAGACCCAGTACTTC. It specifies CASIGGRVETQYF. The variable domain in full, with the rest retrieved from reference TRBV2 and TRBJ2-5, is EPEVTQTPSHQVTQMGQEVILRCVPISNHLYFYWYRQILGQKVEFLVSFYNNEISEKSEIFDDQFSVERPDGSNFTLKIRSTKLEDSAMYFCASIGGRVETQYFGPGTRLLVL.

The chain employs TRBV6-2 or TRBV6-3 and TRBJ1-2, with D perhaps TRBD1 (5 bases). The length of the CDR3 is 15 residues. V was trimmed by 5 bases and J by 6 bases, leaving 19 bases between them. The V gene's germline CDR1 is MNHEY and CDR2 SVGEGT. CDR3 protein: CASSQGGRRIDGYTF. The CDR3 nucleotides read TGTGCCAGCAGTCAGGGAGGGAGGAGGATCGATGGCTACACCTTC.

The gene calls are TRBV19 and TRBJ1-4, with unresolved D. Germline values: CDR1 LNHDA, CDR2 SQIVND (reference sequence). The CDR3 contains 14 residues. Trimming left V 3 bases short and J 2 bases short, with 7 bases between. This CDR3 is CASSILATNEKLFF. The CDR3 bases are TGTGCCAGTAGTATCTTAGCGACTAATGAAAAACTGTTTTTT.

A few counts support this clone. The chain combines TRBV28 with TRBJ1-5; 7 nucleotides match TRBD1. CDR3 size: 16 residues. The junction had 11 bases not matched to a gene; V was cut back by 2 bases and J by 7 bases. Germline CDR1 MDHEN, CDR2 SYDVKM. The CDR3 sequence is CASSLGRQGLFQPQHF. CDR3 DNA: TGTGCCAGCAGTTTAGGGCGACAGGGTTTGTTCCAGCCCCAGCATTTT.